The T cell receptor (beta chain) described here comes from a study of blood T cell repertoires in COVID-19. As for the study in general: The United States, Italy and Spain were the sources of the acute and convalescent COVID-19 samples. T cells, B-cell-depleted T cells, or PBMCs provided the cDNA or gDNA that served as material.

The CDR3 runs 11 residues. CDR1 and CDR2 (germline): SQVTM, ANQGSEA. The germline V and J ends were trimmed by 0 bases and 13 bases, with 12 bases remaining between them. Original methodology: Amplification of reference gene primers provided the estimated nucleated cell counts. Some clones are missing from TCRdb's copy, which holds only in-frame ones; the method was immunoSEQ multiplex PCR. That table furnishes V, J and clone size, whereas the DNA furnished D and trimming. Of around 250,000 clones listed, about four fifths are singletons. The sequenced sample consisted of peripheral blood. The clonotype originates from a man aged 25 to 40 who had recovered from COVID-19. The V gene is TRBV29-1, the J gene TRBJ1-2; D gene unclear. The CDR3 nucleotides are TGCAGCGTTGAAGATCCCTGGGCAGGCACCTTC. This gives the protein CSVEDPWAGTF.